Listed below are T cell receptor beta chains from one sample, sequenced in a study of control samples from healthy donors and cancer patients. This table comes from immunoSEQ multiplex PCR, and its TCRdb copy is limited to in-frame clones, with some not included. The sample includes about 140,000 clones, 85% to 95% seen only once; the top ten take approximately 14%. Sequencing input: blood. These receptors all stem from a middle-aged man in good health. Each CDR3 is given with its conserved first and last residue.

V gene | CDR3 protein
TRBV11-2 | CASSLSLTGTEAFF
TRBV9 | CASSAGDRDTGELFF
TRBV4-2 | CASILRGGTDTQYF
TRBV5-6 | CASSLRTGADTQYF
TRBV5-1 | CASSLNGLAGDWTGELFF
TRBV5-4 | CASSYVGEQFF
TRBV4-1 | CASSQEASGGAGRDTQYF
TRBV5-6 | CASSLGAEPRGEKLFF
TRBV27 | CASSSRQTYNSPLHF
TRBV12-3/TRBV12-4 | CASRADSFVYTF
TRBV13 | CASSVAGQGDGYTF
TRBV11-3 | CASSLDPSGSTDTQYF
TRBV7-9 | CASSFPGQGFIGELFF
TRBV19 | CASRGTGQGKQYF
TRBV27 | CASSTRTRREQYF
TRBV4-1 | CASSQDDRGREKLFF
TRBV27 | CASSPGRVVRDYNTGELFF
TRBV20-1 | CSCLTRSEQFF
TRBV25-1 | CASSETGRSPGGYTF
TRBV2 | CANGSGINSGNTIYF
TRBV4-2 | CASSQDSGLAEARSYEQYF
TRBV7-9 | CASSLVVGTSGNTIYF
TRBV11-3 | CASSLRGGPSEQFF
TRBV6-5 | CASRPQGWYNEQFF
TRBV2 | CASSDARETEAFF
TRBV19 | CASRGRGNQPQHF
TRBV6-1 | CASSEQGSDPSYEQYF
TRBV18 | CASSIQNYEQYF
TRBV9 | CASSKDRANTEAFF
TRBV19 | CASSMGLAAGGNEQFF
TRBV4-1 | CASSQGIAGRNAEKLFF
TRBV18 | CASSPPSETQYF
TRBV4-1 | CASSQNHDYGQGKGEQYF
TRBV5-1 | CASSLDRRVGYTF
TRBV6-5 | CASSPPSGQGGEQYF
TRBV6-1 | CASSESGGNQPQHF
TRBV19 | CASSTGQGLNQPQHF
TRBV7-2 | CASSLERVPRTVSYEQYF
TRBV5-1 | CASSLGATETQYF
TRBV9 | CASSVGQSSYEQYF
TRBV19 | CASTPVAGGYEQYF
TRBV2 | CASTKQGQLIEKLFF
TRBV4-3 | CASSGWGQEGNYGYTF
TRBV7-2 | CASSLKRISTGELFF
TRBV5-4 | CASSLGDLNEQFF
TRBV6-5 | CASSNRGRNTEAFF
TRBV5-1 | CASSFTSGLYEQYF
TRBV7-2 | CASSLGQGYGYTF
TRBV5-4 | CASSPTAGVYEQYF
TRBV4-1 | CASSPIDLAGERNEQYF
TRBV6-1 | CASSEEDRDGNTIYF
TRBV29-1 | CSVVLQGRNTEAFF
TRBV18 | CASSSLPPGQGYNGYTF
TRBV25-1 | CASSEAPRRGEKLFF
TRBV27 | CASRAGDRGAYGYTF